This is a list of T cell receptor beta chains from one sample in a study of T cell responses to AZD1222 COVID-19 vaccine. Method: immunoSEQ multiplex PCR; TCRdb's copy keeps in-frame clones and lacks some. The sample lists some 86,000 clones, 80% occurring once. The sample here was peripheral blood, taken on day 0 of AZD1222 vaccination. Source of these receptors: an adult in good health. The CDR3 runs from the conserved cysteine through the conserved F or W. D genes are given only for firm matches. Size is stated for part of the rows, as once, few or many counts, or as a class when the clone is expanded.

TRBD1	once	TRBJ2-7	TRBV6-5	CASSTRQGAAEQYF	TGTGCCAGCAGTACCCGACAGGGGGCGGCCGAGCAGTACTTC
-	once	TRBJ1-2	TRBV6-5	CASSTGTGSYGYTF	TGTGCCAGCAGTACGGGCACAGGGTCCTATGGCTACACCTTC
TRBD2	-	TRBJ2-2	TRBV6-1	CASSEGGLAGGSNTGELFF	TGTGCCAGCAGTGAAGGCGGGCTAGCGGGGGGCTCGAACACCGGGGAGCTGTTTTTT
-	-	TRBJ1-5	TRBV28	CASSTGRSNQPQHF	TGTGCCAGCAGTACAGGTCGTAGCAATCAGCCCCAGCATTTT
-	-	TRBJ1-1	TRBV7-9	CASSLAGRLLGEAFF	TGTGCCAGCAGCTTAGCGGGCAGGTTGTTGGGAGAAGCTTTCTTT
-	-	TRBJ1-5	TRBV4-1	CASSQEARQPQHF	TGCGCCAGCAGCCAAGAAGCGCGTCAGCCCCAGCATTTT
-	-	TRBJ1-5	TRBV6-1	CASSGSPEGVLKQPQHF	TGTGCCAGCAGTGGGTCCCCGGAGGGGGTTCTAAAACAGCCCCAGCATTTT
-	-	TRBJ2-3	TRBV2	CASSSGWDTQYF	TGTGCCAGCAGCTCGGGGTGGGATACGCAGTATTTT
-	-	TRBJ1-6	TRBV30	CAYHRDGRQPLHF	TGTGCCTACCACCGGGACGGACGGCAGCCCCTCCACTTT
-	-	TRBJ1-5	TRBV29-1	CSVGDNQPQHF	TGCAGCGTTGGTGACAATCAGCCCCAGCATTTT
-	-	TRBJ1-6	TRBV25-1	CASSERGTYNSPLHF	TGTGCCAGCAGTGAACGTGGCACTTATAATTCACCCCTCCACTTT
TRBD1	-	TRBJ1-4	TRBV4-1	CASSQDRQGGEKLFF	TGCGCCAGCAGCCAAGATAGGCAGGGGGGGGAAAAACTGTTTTTT
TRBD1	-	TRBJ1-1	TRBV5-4	CASSRGEGAMNTEAFF	TGTGCCAGCAGCCGGGGGGAGGGGGCTATGAACACTGAAGCTTTCTTT
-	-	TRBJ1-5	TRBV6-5	CASSYSFAGGQPQHF	TGTGCCAGCAGTTACTCCTTTGCGGGTGGTCAGCCCCAGCATTTT
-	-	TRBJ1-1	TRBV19	CASSMGSGRENTEAFF	TGTGCCAGTAGTATGGGGTCGGGCAGAGAGAACACTGAAGCTTTCTTT
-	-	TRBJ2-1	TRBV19	CASSIGVGGEKFF	TGTGCCAGTAGTATTGGTGTAGGGGGGGAGAAGTTCTTC
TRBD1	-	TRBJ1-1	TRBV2	CASSGQGGNTEAFF	TGTGCCAGCAGCGGTCAGGGGGGTAACACTGAAGCTTTCTTT
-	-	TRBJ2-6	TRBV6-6	CASRRVGANVLTF	TGTGCCAGTCGACGGGTAGGGGCCAACGTCCTGACTTTC
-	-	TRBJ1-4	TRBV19	CASSIFEARGEKLFF	TGTGCCAGTAGTATATTCGAGGCGAGGGGTGAAAAACTGTTTTTT
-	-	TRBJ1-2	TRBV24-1	CATSDSGDRGHTF	TGTGCCACCAGTGATTCAGGGGACCGGGGGCACACCTTC
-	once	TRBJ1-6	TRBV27	CASSASLGSYNSPLHF	TGTGCCAGCAGTGCCTCGTTGGGCTCCTATAATTCACCCCTCCACTTT
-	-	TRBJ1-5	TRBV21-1	CASSKNGDSNQPQHF	TGTGCCAGCAGCAAAAATGGGGATAGCAATCAGCCCCAGCATTTT
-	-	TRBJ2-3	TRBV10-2	CASSEAGVSTDTQYF	TGCGCCAGCAGTGAGGCAGGGGTAAGCACAGATACGCAGTATTTT
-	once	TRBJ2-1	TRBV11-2	CASSSRLQGNEQFF	TGTGCCAGCAGCTCGCGACTCCAGGGGAATGAGCAGTTCTTC
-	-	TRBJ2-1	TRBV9	CASSVGQGSYNEQFF	TGTGCCAGCAGCGTAGGGCAGGGGTCCTACAATGAGCAGTTCTTC
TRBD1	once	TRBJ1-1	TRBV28	CAGGQGGNTEAFF	TGCGCCGGGGGACAGGGAGGGAACACTGAAGCTTTCTTT
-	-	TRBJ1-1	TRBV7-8	CASSLVPMNTEAFF	TGTGCCAGCAGCTTAGTTCCTATGAACACTGAAGCTTTCTTT
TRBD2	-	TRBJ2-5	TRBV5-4	CASSLRLAGRETQYF	TGTGCCAGCAGCTTGCGGCTAGCGGGAAGAGAGACCCAGTACTTC
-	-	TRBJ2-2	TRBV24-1	CATSDGGVNTGELFF	TGTGCCACCAGTGATGGAGGGGTCAACACCGGGGAGCTGTTTTTT
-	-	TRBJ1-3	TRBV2	CASRMEGSGNTIYF	TGTGCCAGCAGAATGGAGGGCTCTGGAAACACCATATATTTT
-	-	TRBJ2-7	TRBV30	CAWTVRGREYFEQYF	TGTGCCTGGACAGTCCGGGGTAGGGAATACTTCGAGCAGTACTTC
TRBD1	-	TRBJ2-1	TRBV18	CASSPATGVGNEQFF	TGTGCCAGCTCACCTGCGACAGGGGTAGGCAATGAGCAGTTCTTC
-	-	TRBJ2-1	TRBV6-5	CASRLVIGGEQFF	TGTGCCAGCAGATTAGTAATAGGGGGGGAGCAGTTCTTC
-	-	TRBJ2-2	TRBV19	CASNSGVWTGELFF	TGTGCCAGTAATTCAGGGGTTTGGACCGGGGAGCTGTTTTTT
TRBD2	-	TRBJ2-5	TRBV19	CASSPPSGGQETQYF	TGTGCCAGTAGTCCCCCTAGCGGGGGCCAAGAGACCCAGTACTTC
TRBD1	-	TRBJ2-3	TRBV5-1	CASSRRPRDRVSTDTQYF	TGCGCCAGCAGTCGACGACCTCGGGACAGGGTCAGCACAGATACGCAGTATTTT
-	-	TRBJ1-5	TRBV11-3	CASSFGRARESLSNQPQHF	TGTGCCAGCAGCTTTGGCAGGGCACGGGAAAGCTTAAGCAATCAGCCCCAGCATTTT
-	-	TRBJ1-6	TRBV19	CASSNQGSSNSPLHF	TGTGCCAGTAGTAATCAGGGATCCTCTAATTCACCCCTCCACTTT
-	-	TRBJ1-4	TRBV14	CASSQGTASLLNEKLFF	TGTGCCAGCAGCCAAGGGACAGCGTCCTTACTTAATGAAAAACTGTTTTTT
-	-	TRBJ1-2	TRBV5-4	CASSLGGASGYTF	TGTGCCAGCAGCTTGGGGGGGGCTTCTGGCTACACCTTC
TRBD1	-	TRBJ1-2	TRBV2	CASMLDRDYGYTF	TGTGCCAGCATGCTGGACAGGGACTATGGCTACACCTTC
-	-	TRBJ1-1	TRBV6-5	CASSPDTWNTEAFF	TGTGCCAGCAGTCCGGACACGTGGAACACTGAAGCTTTCTTT
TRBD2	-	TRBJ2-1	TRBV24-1	CATSVRGGEQFF	TGTGCCACCAGTGTTCGGGGGGGGGAGCAGTTCTTC
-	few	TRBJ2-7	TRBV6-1	CASSQRGSSYEQYF	TGTGCCAGCAGTCAAAGGGGGAGTTCCTACGAGCAGTACTTC
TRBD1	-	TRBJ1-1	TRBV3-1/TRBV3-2	CASSPVRTGYTEAFF	TGTGCCAGCAGCCCGGTGAGGACAGGCTACACTGAAGCTTTCTTT